The T cell receptor beta chain described here comes from a study of identical twins. There are a few counts of this clonotype. The antigen is undetermined. The CDR3 totals 13 residues. Trimming cost V 3 bases and J 8 bases, with 10 bases left between them. Germline V CDR1 and CDR2: KGHDR, SFDVKD. The study's findings and limits: Cord blood beta clonotypes that were abundant carried fewer insertions, and memory repertoires showed no such trend.

MiXCR, run by TCRdb on the 5' RACE reads, gives a single entry per CDR3 protein. Here the sample spans 540,000 or so distinct CDR3 sequences, more than 20% being singletons. These same records also appear under a second study, on yellow fever vaccine responses in identical twins.

Sequencing used CD4+ T cells sorted from blood. The clonotype comes from a woman between 18 and 29 years old in good health. V gene TRBV24-1 combines with J gene TRBJ2-1; D remains unclear. CDR3 sequence (DNA): TGTGCCACCAGTGATCCCCCTAACTATGAGCAGTTCTTC. Residues: CATSDPPNYEQFF.